This TCR beta chain was captured by sequencing in a study of cytomegalovirus exposure and HLA in healthy donors. Study as a whole: Earlier results showed almost 120 million unique TCR beta sequences derived from around 170 million T cells. General observations from the study: Per a prior analysis, the majority of TCR beta V segments were productive roughly 87% or roughly 30% of the time. Among TCR sequences, most were rare, though some public TCRs appeared in many donors. A highly shared variant cluster was judged a likely technical artifact.

This clone was observed a single time. Its antigen is currently unknown. The PCR used 60 Vbeta and 13 Jbeta primers. Profiled with immunoSEQ multiplex PCR; TCRdb holds only in-frame clones, not every one. The table records 180,000 or so clones, more than 80% of them present only once. Germline V gene sequence: CDR1 MRHNA, CDR2 SNTAGT. The germline V and J ends were trimmed by 2 bases and 6 bases, with 8 bases remaining between them. The CDR3 has 12 residues. This receptor was obtained from a woman between 18 and 29 years old in good health and CMV-seropositive. Sequenced input: PBMCs. V usage is TRBV6-4 and J usage is TRBJ2-7; D might be TRBD2 (6 bases). The DNA of the CDR3 is TGTGCCAGCAGTGACGTCGGGGGCGAGCAGTACTTC. Encoded protein: CASSDVGGEQYF.